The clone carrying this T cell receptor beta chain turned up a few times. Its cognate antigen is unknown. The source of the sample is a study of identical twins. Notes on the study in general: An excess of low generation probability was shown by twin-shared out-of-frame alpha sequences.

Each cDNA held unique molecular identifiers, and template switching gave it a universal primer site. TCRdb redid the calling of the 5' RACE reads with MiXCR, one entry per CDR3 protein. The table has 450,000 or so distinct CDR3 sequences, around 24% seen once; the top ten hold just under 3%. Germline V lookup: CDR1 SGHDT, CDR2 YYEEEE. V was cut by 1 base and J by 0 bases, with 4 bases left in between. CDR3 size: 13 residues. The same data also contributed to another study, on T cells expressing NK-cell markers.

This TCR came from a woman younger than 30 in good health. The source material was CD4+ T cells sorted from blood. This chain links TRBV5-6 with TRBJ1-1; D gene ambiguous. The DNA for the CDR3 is TGTGCCAGCAGCTTGCACATGAACACTGAAGCTTTCTTT. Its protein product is CASSLHMNTEAFF.